Following are 18 T cell receptor beta chains from one sample sequenced in a study of T cell responses to AZD1222 COVID-19 vaccine. Measured with immunoSEQ multiplex PCR; TCRdb has only the in-frame clones, and not every one. The sample shows under 150,000 clones, under 95% of them seen only once. Sample: peripheral blood, taken on day 0 of AZD1222 vaccination. The receptor set was obtained from an adult in good health.

The chain has TRBV6-1 and TRBJ1-1, with D perhaps matching TRBD1 (5 bases). The V and J ends lost 4 bases and 5 bases respectively, with 20 bases between them. The CDR3 totals 16 residues. Germline V gene sequence: CDR1 MNHNS, CDR2 SASEGT. CDR3 nucleotides: TGTGCCAGCAGTGTTCTCTGGGGGGGGGATTTTACTGAAGCTTTCTTT. This codes for CASSVLWGGDFTEAFF.

The chain joins TRBV19 to TRBJ1-1, with D possibly TRBD1 on 5 matching bases. V dropped 6 bases and J dropped 4 bases, with 15 bases sitting between them. The germline gives CDR1 LNHDA, CDR2 SQIVND (reference sequence). This CDR3 has 14 amino acids. The DNA of the CDR3 is TGTGCCAGTAGCAGTCTCAATGGGGCCACTGAAGCTTTCTTT. Its protein product is CASSSLNGATEAFF.

The count of this clone is one. The CDR3: CASPLGQGQEKLFF. In nucleotides, the CDR3 is TGTGCCAGTCCTCTAGGACAGGGGCAGGAAAAACTGTTTTTT. This chain connects TRBV19 to TRBJ1-4; 9 nucleotides align to TRBD1. With V trimmed by 8 bases and J by 8 bases, 9 bases remained unmatched. Germline V gene sequence: CDR1 LNHDA, CDR2 SQIVND (reference sequence). This CDR3 is 14 amino acids long.

The J gene is TRBJ2-2, the V gene TRBV25-1; D perhaps matches TRBD1 (6 bases). This CDR3 spans 13 amino acids. The V gene lost 4 bases and the J gene lost 5 bases, with 8 bases spanning the gap. CDR1 and CDR2 (germline): MGHDK, SYGVNS. The CDR3 bases are TGTGCCAGCAGTGCAACAGGGACCGGGGAGCTGTTTTTT. It codes for CASSATGTGELFF.

CDR3 residues: CATSELGQPAYGYTF. Written as DNA, the CDR3 is TGTGCCACCAGTGAGCTAGGACAGCCTGCCTATGGCTACACCTTC. V is TRBV24-1 and J is TRBJ1-2, with D perhaps TRBD1 (6 bases). V was shortened by 4 bases and J by 4 bases, with 15 bases between the two germline ends. Per germline, CDR1 KGHDR and CDR2 SFDVKD. This CDR3 is 15 amino acids long.

The genes are TRBV5-1 and TRBJ2-7; 9 bases match TRBD1. CDR1 is SGHRS, CDR2 YFSETQ, per germline. The CDR3 is made up of 14 amino acids. The J segment lost 2 bases and the V segment lost 4 bases, leaving 4 bases of the junction unmatched. DNA for the CDR3: TGCGCCAGCAGCACGGGACAGGGAACCTACGAGCAGTACTTC. This translates into CASSTGQGTYEQYF.

The chain employs TRBV24-1 and TRBJ1-5; D call uncertain. Trimming pared 5 bases from V and 2 bases from J, leaving 3 bases between. Per germline, CDR1 KGHDR and CDR2 SFDVKD. The CDR3 is made up of 12 amino acids. The CDR3 loop reads CATSVGNQPQHF. The CDR3 bases are TGTGCCACCAGTGTGGGCAATCAGCCCCAGCATTTT.

Only one count was recorded for this clone. V is TRBV11-1 and J is TRBJ1-2; D is ambiguous. CDR3 length: 14 residues. The V gene lost 1 base and the J gene lost 3 bases, with 9 bases spanning the gap. Germline values: CDR1 SGHAT, CDR2 FQDESV (reference sequence). In DNA form, the CDR3 reads TGTGCCAGCAGCTTAGATTTATGGGACTATGGCTACACCTTC. Protein product: CASSLDLWDYGYTF.

The genes are TRBV12-5 and TRBJ2-3; no reliable D call. V dropped 2 bases and J dropped 2 bases, with 14 bases sitting between them. The V gene's germline CDR1 is LGHNT and CDR2 FRNRAP. CDR3 length equals 16 residues. CDR3 in amino acids: CASGLTSDPNTDTQYF. In DNA form, the CDR3 reads TGTGCTAGTGGTTTGACGAGTGACCCAAACACAGATACGCAGTATTTT.

The rearrangement joins TRBV5-1 to TRBJ1-1, with a possible D match to TRBD1 (5 bases). CDR3 length: 13 amino acids. Germline V gives CDR1 SGHRS, CDR2 YFSETQ. V was trimmed by 0 bases and J by 4 bases, leaving 7 bases between them. The CDR3 region is CASSLERGTEAFF. CDR3 DNA sequence: TGCGCCAGCAGCTTGGAGAGGGGCACTGAAGCTTTCTTT.

The genes are TRBV18 and TRBJ1-5; a weak D match, TRBD1 (5 bases). Germline CDR1 is KGHSH and CDR2 is LQKENI. CDR3 size: 15 residues. Trimming took 3 bases from V and 3 from J, leaving 12 bases between them. The chain's CDR3 is CASSPTGRDNQPQHF. The CDR3 nucleotides read TGTGCCAGCTCACCCACGGGACGGGACAATCAGCCCCAGCATTTT.

The rearrangement links TRBV27 to TRBJ2-2; no definite D call. The germline V gene has CDR1 MNHEY and CDR2 SMNVEV (reference sequence). CDR3 size: 14 residues. Trimming pared 6 bases from V and 2 bases from J, leaving 10 bases between. The CDR3 DNA follows: TGTGCCAGCAGCCAGACTTATAACACCGGGGAGCTGTTTTTT. This codes for CASSQTYNTGELFF.

The chain is built from TRBV2 and TRBJ1-5; 9 nucleotides match TRBD1. This CDR3 is built from 15 residues. With V trimmed by 6 bases and J by 5 bases, 8 bases remained unmatched. CDR1 SNHLY and CDR2 FYNNEI come from the germline V gene. CDR3 nucleotide sequence: TGTGCCAGCAGCCTACAGGGGGCGGGAGATCAGCCCCAGCATTTT. Amino acids: CASSLQGAGDQPQHF. Full variable domain (remainder filled in from reference TRBV2 and TRBJ1-5): EPEVTQTPSHQVTQMGQEVILRCVPISNHLYFYWYRQILGQKVEFLVSFYNNEISEKSEIFDDQFSVERPDGSNFTLKIRSTKLEDSAMYFCASSLQGAGDQPQHFGDGTRLSIL.

V gene TRBV7-6 combines with J gene TRBJ1-4; D gene uncertain. V was cut by 3 bases and J by 3 bases, with 14 bases left in between. The CDR3 consists of 16 residues. Germline V gene lookup returns CDR1 SGHVS and CDR2 FNYEAQ. This CDR3 is CASSLNPTAANEKLFF. The CDR3 DNA reads as TGTGCCAGCAGCTTGAACCCAACGGCGGCTAATGAAAAACTGTTTTTT.

This rearrangement joins TRBV4-2 to TRBJ1-1, with D perhaps matching TRBD1 (6 bases). V was clipped by 1 base and J by 5 bases, with 14 bases between them. The V gene's germline CDR1 is LGHNA and CDR2 YNFKEQ. This CDR3 is built from 15 residues. The CDR3 region has the DNA TGTGCCAGCAGCCAAGGGGGCAGGGGATGGACTGAAGCTTTCTTT. It specifies CASSQGGRGWTEAFF.

This chain links TRBV11-3 with TRBJ1-3; no definite D call. The germline gives CDR1 SGHNT, CDR2 YENEEA. V was cut by 5 bases and J by 2 bases, with 13 bases left in between. CDR3 length: 15 amino acids. The CDR3 loop reads CASSTDPGAGNTIYF. CDR3 DNA: TGTGCCAGCAGCACCGACCCGGGAGCTGGAAACACCATATATTTT.

The chain joins TRBV6-7 to TRBJ2-3; 13 bases align to TRBD2. TRBV6-7 is an open reading frame whose function is uncertain. CDR3 length: 15 amino acids. V dropped 11 bases and J dropped 5; count of bases not matched to a gene: 10. The CDR3 here is CAAGLAGVGRDTQYF. The CDR3 nucleotides are TGTGCCGCCGGACTAGCGGGAGTAGGTAGAGATACGCAGTATTTT.

The rearrangement links TRBV27 to TRBJ2-5; D possibly corresponds to TRBD1 (6 bases). Trimming stripped 5 bases from V and 4 bases from J, with 8 bases between. In germline, CDR1 is MNHEY, CDR2 SMNVEV (reference sequence). CDR3 length equals 12 residues. In DNA, the CDR3 is TGTGCCAGCAGTGTCAGGGGAGAGACCCAGTACTTC. Amino acids: CASSVRGETQYF.